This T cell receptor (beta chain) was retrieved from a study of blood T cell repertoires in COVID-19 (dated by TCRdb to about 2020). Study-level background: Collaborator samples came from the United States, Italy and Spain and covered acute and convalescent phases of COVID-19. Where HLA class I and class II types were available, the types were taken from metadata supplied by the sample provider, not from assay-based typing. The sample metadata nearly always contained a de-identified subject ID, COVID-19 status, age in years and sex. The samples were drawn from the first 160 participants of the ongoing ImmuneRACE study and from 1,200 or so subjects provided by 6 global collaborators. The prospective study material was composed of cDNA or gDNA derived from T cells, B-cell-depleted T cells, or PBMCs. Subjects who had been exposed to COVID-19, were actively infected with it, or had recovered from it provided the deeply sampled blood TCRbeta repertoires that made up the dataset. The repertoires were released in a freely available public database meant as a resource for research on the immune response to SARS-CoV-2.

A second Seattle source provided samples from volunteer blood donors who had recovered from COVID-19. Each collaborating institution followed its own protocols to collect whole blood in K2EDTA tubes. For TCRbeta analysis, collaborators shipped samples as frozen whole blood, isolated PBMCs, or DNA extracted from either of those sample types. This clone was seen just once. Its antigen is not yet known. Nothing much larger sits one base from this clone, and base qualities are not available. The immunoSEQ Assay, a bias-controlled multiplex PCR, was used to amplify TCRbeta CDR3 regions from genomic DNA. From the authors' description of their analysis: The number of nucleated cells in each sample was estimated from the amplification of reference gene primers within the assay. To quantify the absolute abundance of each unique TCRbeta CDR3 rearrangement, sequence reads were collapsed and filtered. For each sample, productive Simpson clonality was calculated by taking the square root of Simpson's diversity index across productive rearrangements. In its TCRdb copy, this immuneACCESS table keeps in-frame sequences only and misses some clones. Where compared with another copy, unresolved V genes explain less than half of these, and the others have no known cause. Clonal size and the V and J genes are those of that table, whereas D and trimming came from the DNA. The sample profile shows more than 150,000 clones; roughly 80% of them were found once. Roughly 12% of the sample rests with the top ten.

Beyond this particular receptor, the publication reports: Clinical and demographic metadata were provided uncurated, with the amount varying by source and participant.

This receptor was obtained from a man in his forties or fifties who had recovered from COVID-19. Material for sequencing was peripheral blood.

The bases are TGCAGTGCTAGTCTCGGACTAGCGGGATCTATATACAATGAGCAGTTCTTC. It translates as CSASLGLAGSIYNEQFF. Recombination joined TRBV20-1 with TRBJ2-1; the central 12 bases match TRBD2. From the cysteine through the phenylalanine, the CDR3 covers 17 amino acids. Only the CDR3 portion is preserved as DNA: 51 bases, with reading frame beginning at the first base. Here V drops 3 bases and J drops 4 bases, and the junction holds 10 bases not matched to any gene. The germline V gene (reference sequence) gives CDR1 as DFQATT and CDR2 as SNEGSKA.